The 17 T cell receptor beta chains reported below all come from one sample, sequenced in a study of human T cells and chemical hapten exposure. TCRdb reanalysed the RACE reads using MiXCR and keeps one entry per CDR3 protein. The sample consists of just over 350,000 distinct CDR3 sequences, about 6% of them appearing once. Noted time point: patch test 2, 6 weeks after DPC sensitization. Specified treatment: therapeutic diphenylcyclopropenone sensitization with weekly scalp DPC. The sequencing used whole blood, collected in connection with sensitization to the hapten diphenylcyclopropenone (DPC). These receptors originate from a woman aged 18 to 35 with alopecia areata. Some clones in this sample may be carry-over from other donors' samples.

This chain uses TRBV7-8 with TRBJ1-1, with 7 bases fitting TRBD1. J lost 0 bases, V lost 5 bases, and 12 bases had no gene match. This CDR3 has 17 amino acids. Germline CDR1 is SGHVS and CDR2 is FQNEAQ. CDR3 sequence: CASSLRGQFFMNTEAFF. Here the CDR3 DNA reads TGTGCCAGCAGCCTACGGGGACAGTTTTTTATGAACACTGAAGCTTTCTTT. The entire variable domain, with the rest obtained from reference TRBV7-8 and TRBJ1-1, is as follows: GAGVSQSPRYKVAKRGQDVALRCDPISGHVSLFWYQQALGQGPEFLTYFQNEAQLDKSGLPSDRFFAERPEGSVSTLKIQRTQQEDSAVYLCASSLRGQFFMNTEAFFGQGTRLTVV.

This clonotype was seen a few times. The CDR3 nucleotides read TGTGCCAGCATTCACGGGGGCGAGGGTCCCTCTGGGGCCAACGTCCTGACTTTC. Translating gives CASIHGGEGPSGANVLTF. This chain joins TRBV6-2 or TRBV6-3 and TRBJ2-6; D tentatively reads TRBD1 or TRBD2 (6 bases each). Germline V gene data show CDR1 as MNHEY and CDR2 as SVGEGT. CDR3 length: 18 amino acids. The V and J ends lost 7 bases and 0 bases respectively, with 19 bases between them.

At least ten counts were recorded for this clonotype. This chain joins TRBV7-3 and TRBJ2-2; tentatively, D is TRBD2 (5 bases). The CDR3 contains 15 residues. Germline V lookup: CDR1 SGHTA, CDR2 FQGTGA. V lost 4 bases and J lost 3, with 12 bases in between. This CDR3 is CASSSSWTDTGELFF. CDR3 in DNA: TGTGCCAGCAGCTCTTCCTGGACTGACACCGGGGAGCTGTTTTTT. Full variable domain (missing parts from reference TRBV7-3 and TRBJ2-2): GAGVSQTPSNKVTEKGKYVELRCDPISGHTALYWYRQSLGQGPEFLIYFQGTGAADDSGLPNDRFFAVRPEGSVSTLKIQRTERGDSAVYLCASSSSWTDTGELFFGEGSRLTVL.

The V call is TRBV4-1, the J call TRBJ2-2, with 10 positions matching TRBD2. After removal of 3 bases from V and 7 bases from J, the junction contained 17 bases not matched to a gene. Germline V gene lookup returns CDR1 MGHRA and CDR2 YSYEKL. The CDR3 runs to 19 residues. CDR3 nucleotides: TGCGCCAGCAGCCAGCCGCCCGGGACTAGCGCCGACCTTTACGGGGAGCTGTTTTTT. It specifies CASSQPPGTSADLYGELFF.

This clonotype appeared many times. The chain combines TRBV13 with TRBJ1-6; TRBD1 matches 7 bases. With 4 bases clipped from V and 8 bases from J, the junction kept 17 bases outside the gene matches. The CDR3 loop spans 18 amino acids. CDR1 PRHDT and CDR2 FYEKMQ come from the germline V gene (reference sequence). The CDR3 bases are TGTGCCAGCAGCTCCTACAGGGGATCTGTCGGATCGGATTCACCCCTCCACTTT. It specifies CASSSYRGSVGSDSPLHF.

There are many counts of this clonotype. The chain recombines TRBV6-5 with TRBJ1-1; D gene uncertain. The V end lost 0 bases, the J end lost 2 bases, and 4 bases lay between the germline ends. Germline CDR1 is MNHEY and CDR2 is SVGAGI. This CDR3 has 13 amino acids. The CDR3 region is CASSYSVNTEAFF. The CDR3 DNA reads TGTGCCAGCAGTTACTCCGTCAACACTGAAGCTTTCTTT.

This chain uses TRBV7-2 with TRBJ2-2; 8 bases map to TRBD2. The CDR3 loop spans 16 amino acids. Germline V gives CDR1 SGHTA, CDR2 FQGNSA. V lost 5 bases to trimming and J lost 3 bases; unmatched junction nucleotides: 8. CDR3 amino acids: CASSPGGGSDTGELFF. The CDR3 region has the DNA TGTGCCAGCAGCCCAGGCGGGGGGTCGGACACCGGGGAGCTGTTTTTT.

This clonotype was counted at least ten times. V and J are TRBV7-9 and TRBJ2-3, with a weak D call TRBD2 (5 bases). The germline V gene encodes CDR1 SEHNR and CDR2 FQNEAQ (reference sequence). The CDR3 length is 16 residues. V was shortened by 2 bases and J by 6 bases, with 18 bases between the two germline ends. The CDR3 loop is CASSLNLNKGGDTQYF. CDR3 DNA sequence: TGTGCCAGCAGCTTAAATCTTAACAAAGGCGGGGATACGCAGTATTTT.

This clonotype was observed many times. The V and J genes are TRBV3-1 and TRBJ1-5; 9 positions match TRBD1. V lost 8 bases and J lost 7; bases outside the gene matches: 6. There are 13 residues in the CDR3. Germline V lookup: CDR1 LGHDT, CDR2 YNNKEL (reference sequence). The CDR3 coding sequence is TGTGCCAGCTCGGACAGGGGTGAACAGCCCCAGCATTTT. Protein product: CASSDRGEQPQHF.

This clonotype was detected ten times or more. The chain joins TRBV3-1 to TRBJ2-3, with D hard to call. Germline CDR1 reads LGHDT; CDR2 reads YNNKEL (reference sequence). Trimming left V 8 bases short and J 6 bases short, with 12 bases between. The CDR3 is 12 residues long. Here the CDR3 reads CASSPSLDTQYF. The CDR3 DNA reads TGTGCCAGCTCCCCCTCGCTGGATACGCAGTATTTT.

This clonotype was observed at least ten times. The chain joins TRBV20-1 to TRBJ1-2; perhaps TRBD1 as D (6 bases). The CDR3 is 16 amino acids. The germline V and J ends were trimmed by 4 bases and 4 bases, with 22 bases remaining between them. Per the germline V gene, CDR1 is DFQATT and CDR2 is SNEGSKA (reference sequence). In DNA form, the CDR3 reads TGCAGTGCTACCGACTTCTCCCGGGACACCTCCTATGGCTACACCTTC. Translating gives CSATDFSRDTSYGYTF.

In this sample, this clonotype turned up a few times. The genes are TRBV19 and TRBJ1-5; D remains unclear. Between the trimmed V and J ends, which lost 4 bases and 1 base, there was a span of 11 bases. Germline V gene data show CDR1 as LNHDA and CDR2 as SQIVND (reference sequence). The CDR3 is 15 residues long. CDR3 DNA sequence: TGTGCCAGTAGTAAAGAACGCGTAAGCAATCAGCCCCAGCATTTT. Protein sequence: CASSKERVSNQPQHF.

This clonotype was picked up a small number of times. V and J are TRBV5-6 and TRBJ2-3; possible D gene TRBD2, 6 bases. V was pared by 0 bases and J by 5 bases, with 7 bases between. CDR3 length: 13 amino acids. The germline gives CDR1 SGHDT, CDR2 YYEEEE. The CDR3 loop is CASSLGEEDTQYF. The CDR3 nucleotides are TGTGCCAGCAGCTTGGGGGAGGAAGATACGCAGTATTTT. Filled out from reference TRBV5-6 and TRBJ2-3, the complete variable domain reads DAGVTQSPTHLIKTRGQQVTLRCSPKSGHDTVSWYQQALGQGPQFIFQYYEEEERQRGNFPDRFSGHQFPNYSSELNVNALLLGDSALYLCASSLGEEDTQYFGPGTRLTVL.

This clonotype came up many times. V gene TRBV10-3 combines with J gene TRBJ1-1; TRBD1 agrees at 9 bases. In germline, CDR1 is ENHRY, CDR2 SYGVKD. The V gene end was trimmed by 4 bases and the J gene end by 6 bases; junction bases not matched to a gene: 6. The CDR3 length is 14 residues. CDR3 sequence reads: CAISGRDRVSEAFF. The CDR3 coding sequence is TGTGCCATCAGTGGCCGGGACAGGGTCTCTGAAGCTTTCTTT.

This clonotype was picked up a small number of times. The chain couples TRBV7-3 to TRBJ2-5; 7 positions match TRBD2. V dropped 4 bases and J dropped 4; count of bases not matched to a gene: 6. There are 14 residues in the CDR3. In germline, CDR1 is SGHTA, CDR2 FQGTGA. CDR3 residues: CASSSRRGGETQYF. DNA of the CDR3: TGTGCCAGCAGCTCCCGCCGCGGGGGAGAGACCCAGTACTTC.

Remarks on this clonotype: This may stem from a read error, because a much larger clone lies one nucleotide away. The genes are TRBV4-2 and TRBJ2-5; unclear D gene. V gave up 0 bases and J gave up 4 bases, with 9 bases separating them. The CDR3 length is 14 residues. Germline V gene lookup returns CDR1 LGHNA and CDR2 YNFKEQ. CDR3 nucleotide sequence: TGTGCCAGCAGCCAAGATTCGCGGCGAGAGACCCAGTACTTC. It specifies CASSQDSRRETQYF.

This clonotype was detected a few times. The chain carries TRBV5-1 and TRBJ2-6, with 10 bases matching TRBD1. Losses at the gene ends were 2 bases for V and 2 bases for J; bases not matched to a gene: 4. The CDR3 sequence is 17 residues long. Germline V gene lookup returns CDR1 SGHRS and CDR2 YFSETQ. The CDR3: CASSFRDRGAGANVLTF. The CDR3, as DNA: TGCGCCAGCAGCTTCCGGGACAGGGGTGCTGGGGCCAACGTCCTGACTTTC.